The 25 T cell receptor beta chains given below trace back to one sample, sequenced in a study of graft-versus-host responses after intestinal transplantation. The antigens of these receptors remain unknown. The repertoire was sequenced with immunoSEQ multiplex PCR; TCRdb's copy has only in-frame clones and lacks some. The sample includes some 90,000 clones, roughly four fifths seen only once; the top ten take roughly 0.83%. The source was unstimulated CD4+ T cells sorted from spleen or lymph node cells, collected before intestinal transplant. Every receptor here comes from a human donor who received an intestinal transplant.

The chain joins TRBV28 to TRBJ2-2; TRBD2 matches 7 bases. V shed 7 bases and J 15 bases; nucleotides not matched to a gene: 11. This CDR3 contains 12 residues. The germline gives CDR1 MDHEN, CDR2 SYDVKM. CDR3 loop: CASISAPGRVFF. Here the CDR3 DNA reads TGTGCCAGCATAAGTGCACCGGGGAGGGTGTTTTTT. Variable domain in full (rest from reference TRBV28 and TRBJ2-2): DVKVTQSSRYLVKRTGEKVFLECVQDMDHENMFWYRQDPGLGLRLIYFSYDVKMKEKGDIPEGYSVSREKKERFSLILESASTNQTSMYLCASISAPGRVFFGEGSRLTVL.

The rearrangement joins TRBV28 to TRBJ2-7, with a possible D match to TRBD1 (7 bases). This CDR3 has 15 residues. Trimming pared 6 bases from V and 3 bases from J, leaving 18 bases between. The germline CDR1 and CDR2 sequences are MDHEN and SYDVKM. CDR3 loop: CASSPRGAVSYEQYF. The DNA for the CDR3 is TGTGCCAGCAGCCCCAGGGGGGCGGTTAGCTACGAGCAGTACTTC.

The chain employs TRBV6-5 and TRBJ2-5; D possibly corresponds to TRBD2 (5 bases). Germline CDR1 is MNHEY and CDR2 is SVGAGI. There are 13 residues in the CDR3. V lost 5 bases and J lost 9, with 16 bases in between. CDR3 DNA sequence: TGTGCCAGCAGTGAGGGTGTACTGGTGGCCCAGTACTTC. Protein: CASSEGVLVAQYF.

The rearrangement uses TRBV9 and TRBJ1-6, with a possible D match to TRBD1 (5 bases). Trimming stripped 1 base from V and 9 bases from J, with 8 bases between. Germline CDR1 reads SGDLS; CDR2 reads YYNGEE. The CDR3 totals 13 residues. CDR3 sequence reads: CASSVNRGSPLHF. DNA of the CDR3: TGTGCCAGCAGCGTAAATAGGGGTTCACCCCTCCACTTT.

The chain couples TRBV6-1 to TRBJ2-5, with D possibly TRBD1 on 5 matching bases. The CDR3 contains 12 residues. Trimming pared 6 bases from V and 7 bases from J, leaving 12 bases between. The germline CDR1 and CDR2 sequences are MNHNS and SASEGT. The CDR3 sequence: CASRGPGGTQYF. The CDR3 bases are TGTGCCAGCAGGGGGCCAGGCGGGACCCAGTACTTC.

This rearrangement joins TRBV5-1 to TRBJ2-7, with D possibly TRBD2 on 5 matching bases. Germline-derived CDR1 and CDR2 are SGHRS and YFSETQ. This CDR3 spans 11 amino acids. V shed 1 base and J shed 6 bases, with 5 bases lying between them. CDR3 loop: CASSLRGEQYF. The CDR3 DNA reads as TGCGCCAGCAGCTTGCGGGGCGAGCAGTACTTC.

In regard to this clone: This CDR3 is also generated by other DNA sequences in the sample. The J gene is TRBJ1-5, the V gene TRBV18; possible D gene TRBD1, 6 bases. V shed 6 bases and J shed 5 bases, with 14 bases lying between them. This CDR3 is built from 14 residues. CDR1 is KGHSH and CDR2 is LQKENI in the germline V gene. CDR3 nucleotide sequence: TGTGCCAGCTCGCTAGACAGGCTAGATCAGCCCCAGCATTTT. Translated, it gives CASSLDRLDQPQHF.

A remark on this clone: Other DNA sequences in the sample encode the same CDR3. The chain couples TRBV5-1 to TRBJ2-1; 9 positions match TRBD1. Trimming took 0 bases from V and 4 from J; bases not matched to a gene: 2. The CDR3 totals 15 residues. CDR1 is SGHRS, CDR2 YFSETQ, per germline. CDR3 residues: CASSLDGQGYNEQFF. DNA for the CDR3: TGCGCCAGCAGCTTGGATGGACAGGGGTACAATGAGCAGTTCTTC.

CDR3 in amino acids: CATREGSAGELFF. Here the CDR3 DNA reads TGCGCCACCAGGGAGGGGTCTGCCGGGGAGCTGTTTTTT. The chain is built from TRBV5-1 and TRBJ2-2; TRBD2 matches at 7 bases. The trim removed 9 bases at V and 6 bases at J, leaving 8 bases unmatched. The germline CDR1 and CDR2 sequences are SGHRS and YFSETQ. The length of the CDR3 is 13 residues.

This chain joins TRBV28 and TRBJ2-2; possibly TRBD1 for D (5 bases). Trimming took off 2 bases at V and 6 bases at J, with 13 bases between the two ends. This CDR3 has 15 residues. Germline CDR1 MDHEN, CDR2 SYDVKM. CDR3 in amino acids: CASSLAGRAAGELFF. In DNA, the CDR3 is TGTGCCAGCAGTTTAGCAGGCAGGGCAGCCGGGGAGCTGTTTTTT.

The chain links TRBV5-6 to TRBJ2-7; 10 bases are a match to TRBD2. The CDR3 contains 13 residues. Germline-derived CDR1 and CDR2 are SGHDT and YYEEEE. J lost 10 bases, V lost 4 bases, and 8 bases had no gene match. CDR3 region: CASSGTSVHNQYF. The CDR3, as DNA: TGTGCCAGCAGCGGGACTAGCGTCCACAATCAGTACTTC.

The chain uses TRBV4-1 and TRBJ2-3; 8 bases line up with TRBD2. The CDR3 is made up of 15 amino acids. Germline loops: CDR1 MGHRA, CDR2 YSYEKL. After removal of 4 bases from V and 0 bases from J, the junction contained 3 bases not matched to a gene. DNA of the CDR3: TGCGCCAGCAGCCGAGCGGGGGTAAGCACAGATACGCAGTATTTT. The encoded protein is CASSRAGVSTDTQYF.

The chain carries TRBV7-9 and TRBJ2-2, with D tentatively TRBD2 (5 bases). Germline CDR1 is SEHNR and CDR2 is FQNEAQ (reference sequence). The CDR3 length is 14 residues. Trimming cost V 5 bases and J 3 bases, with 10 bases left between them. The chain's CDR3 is CASSPRGDTGELFF. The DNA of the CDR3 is TGTGCCAGCAGCCCCCGGGGTGACACCGGGGAGCTGTTTTTT.

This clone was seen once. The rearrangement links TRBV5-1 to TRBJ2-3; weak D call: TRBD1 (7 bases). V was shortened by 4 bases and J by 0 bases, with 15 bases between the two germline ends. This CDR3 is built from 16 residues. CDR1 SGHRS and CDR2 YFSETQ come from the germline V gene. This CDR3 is CASSGGTASSTDTQYF. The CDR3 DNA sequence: TGCGCCAGCAGCGGAGGGACAGCCTCTAGCACAGATACGCAGTATTTT. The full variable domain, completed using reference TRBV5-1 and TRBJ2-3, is KAGVTQTPRYLIKTRGQQVTLSCSPISGHRSVSWYQQTPGQGLQFLFEYFSETQRNKGNFPGRFSGRQFSNSRSEMNVSTLELGDSALYLCASSGGTASSTDTQYFGPGTRLTVL.

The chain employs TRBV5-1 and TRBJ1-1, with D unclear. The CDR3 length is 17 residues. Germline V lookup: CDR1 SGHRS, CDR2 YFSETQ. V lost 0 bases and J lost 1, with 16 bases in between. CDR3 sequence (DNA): TGCGCCAGCAGCTTGGGACTCATTACGCTAGAGAACACTGAAGCTTTCTTT. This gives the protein CASSLGLITLENTEAFF.

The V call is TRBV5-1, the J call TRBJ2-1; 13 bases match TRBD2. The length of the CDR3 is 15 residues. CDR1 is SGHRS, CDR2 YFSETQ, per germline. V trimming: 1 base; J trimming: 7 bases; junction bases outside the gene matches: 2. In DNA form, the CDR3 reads TGCGCCAGCAGCTTGCAACTAGCGGGAGGGAATGAGCAGTTCTTC. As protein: CASSLQLAGGNEQFF.

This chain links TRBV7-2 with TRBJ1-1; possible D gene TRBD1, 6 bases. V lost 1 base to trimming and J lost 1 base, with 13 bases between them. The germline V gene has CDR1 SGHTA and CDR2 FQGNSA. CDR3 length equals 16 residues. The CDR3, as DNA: TGTGCCAGCAGCTTAGACAGGGTTTGGGGGAACACTGAAGCTTTCTTT. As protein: CASSLDRVWGNTEAFF.

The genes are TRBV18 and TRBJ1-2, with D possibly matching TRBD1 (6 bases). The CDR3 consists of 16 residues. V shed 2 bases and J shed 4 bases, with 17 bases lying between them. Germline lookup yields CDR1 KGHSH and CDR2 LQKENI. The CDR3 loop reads CASSPVGQPTPYGYTF. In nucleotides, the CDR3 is TGTGCCAGCTCACCAGTAGGACAGCCGACCCCCTATGGCTACACCTTC.

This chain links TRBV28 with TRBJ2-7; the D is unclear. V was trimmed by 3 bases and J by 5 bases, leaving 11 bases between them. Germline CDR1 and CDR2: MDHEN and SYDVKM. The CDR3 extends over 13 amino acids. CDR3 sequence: CASSLGYENEQYF. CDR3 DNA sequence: TGTGCCAGCAGTTTGGGCTATGAGAACGAGCAGTACTTC.

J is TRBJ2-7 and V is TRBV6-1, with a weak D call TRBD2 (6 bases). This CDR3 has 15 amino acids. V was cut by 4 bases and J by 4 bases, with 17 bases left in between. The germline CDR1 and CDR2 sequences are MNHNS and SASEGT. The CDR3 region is CASSATLRGPYEQYF. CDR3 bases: TGTGCCAGCAGTGCCACCCTGCGGGGCCCATACGAGCAGTACTTC.

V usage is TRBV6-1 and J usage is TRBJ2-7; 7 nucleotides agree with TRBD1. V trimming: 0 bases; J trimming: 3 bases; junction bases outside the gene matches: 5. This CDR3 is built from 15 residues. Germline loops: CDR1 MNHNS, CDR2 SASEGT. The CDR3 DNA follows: TGTGCCAGCAGTGAAGCGGGACAGAGCGGCTACGAGCAGTACTTC. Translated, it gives CASSEAGQSGYEQYF.

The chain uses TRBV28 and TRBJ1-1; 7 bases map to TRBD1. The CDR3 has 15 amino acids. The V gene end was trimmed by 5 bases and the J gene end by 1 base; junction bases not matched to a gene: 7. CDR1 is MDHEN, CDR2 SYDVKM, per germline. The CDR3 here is CASSPGDRANTEAFF. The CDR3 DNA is TGTGCCAGCAGTCCCGGGGACAGAGCGAACACTGAAGCTTTCTTT.

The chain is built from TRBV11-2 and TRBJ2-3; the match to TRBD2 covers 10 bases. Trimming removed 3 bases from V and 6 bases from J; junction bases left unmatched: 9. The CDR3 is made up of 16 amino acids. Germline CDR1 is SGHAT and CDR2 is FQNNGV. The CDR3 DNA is TGTGCCAGCAGCTTTGGGGCTAGCGGGAGTACGGATACGCAGTATTTT. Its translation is CASSFGASGSTDTQYF.

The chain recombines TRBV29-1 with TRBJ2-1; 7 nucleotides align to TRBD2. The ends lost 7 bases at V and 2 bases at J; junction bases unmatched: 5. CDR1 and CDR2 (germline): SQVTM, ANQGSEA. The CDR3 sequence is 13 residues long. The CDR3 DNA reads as TGCAGCGGGTCTAGCGGAACCTACAATGAGCAGTTCTTC. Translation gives CSGSSGTYNEQFF.

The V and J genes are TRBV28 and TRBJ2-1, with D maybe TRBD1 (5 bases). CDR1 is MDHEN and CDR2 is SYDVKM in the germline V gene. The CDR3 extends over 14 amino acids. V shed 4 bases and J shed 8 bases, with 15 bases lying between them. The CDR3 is CASSSGSWAHEQFF. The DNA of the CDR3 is TGTGCCAGCAGTTCAGGGTCGTGGGCACATGAGCAGTTCTTC.